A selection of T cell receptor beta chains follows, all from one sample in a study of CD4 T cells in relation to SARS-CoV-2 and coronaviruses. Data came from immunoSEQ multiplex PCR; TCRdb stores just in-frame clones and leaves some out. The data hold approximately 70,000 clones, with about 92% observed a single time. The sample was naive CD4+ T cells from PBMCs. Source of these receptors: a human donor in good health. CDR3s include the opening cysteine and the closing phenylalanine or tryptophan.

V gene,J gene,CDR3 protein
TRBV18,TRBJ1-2,CASSPATAGLGYTF
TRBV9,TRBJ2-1,CASSVYFGGVDNEQFF
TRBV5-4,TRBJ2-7,CASTARQSGPYEQYF
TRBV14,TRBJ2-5,CASSQRETQYF
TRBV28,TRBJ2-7,CASSLRDRGYEQYF
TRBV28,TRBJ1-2,CASSQGGSYGYTF
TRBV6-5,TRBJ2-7,CASMSGISSYEQYF
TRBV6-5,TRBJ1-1,CASARGSTEAFF
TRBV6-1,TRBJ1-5,CASSEGNQPQHF
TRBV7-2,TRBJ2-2,CASSPSPATTNTGELFF
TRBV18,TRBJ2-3,CASSPSDSPDTQYF
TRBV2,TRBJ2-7,CASSRTAQYF
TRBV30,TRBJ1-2,CAWSLLVLPQTF
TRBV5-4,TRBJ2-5,CASSPLTGTQETQYF
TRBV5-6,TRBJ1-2,CASSAANYGYTF
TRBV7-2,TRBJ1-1,CASSSTGVLNTEAFF
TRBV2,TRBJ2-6,CASKGGGVASGANVLTF
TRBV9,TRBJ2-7,CASSVGQDRSYEQYF